A selection of T cell receptor beta chains follows, all from one sample in a study of Tregs in tolerant kidney transplant recipients. The assay was immunoSEQ multiplex PCR, and TCRdb's table has in-frame clones only and misses some. The sample lists about 11,000 clones, under 95% seen once, with approximately 6% in the top ten. These receptors are not linked to any known antigen. Sequencing was performed on Tregs from blood cultured with allogeneic cells, taken before the transplant. The receptor set was obtained from a human patient who received a combined kidney and bone marrow transplant. The conserved cysteine and the conserved F or W are not part of the CDR3 here. Each record gives: V gene, CDR3 protein.

TRBV9,ASSVGPGGETQY
TRBV4-3,ASSQTPGSGELF
TRBV18,ASSSLGSYNEQF
TRBV6-1,ASSRDTGGNTVY
TRBV5-1,ASSQVLGSSYEQY
TRBV7-2,ASGGRAAAGEQY
TRBV4-2,ASSQKTGRTPLH
TRBV5-6,ASSLDPLAPDTQY
TRBV10-3,AISGKGGRDNEQF
TRBV28,ASSLPGSRAYGYT
TRBV6-1,ASTDSDQPQH
TRBV7-3,ASSPPGHNGQF
TRBV27,ASSLIPKIGSSYNEQF
TRBV6-1,ASNWTGDGYT
TRBV7-2,ASSLELAGSYEQY
TRBV7-8,ASSSTGGVEQY
TRBV20-1,SASAVDTQY
TRBV9,ASSHRTSGGVEQF
TRBV6-6,ASSYSAGFSGYT
TRBV5-4,ASRYTGTGQETQY
TRBV11-1,ASSVGRGYQETQY
TRBV5-1,ASSETSASTDTQY